A few counts support the clone carrying this TCR beta chain. From germline, CDR1 is SGHTA and CDR2 FQGTGA. Losses at the gene ends were 3 bases for V and 2 bases for J; bases not matched to a gene: 9. The CDR3 has 16 amino acids. Method: immunoSEQ multiplex PCR; TCRdb's copy keeps in-frame clones and lacks some. The data hold over 20,000 clones, with 40% observed a single time. This entry comes from a study of graft-versus-host responses after intestinal transplantation. Study overall: Recipients received multivisceral, liver-intestinal, or isolated intestinal transplants.

Co-plating was performed using some 200,000 CFSE-labeled responder cells and some 200,000 irradiated, violet-dye-labeled stimulator cells. Researchers sorted proliferating CFSE-low CD3+CD4+ and CD3+CD8+ responders once the reaction had finished. Study-level findings and limits: Elevated graft-versus-host to host-versus-graft clonal ratios in allografts were recorded for patients with graft-donor T cell macrochimerism.

The rearrangement links TRBV7-3 to TRBJ1-2; 7 bases match TRBD1. Source: alloreactive CD4+ T cells from a mixed lymphocyte reaction culture, taken before intestinal transplant. As for subset: CFSE-low proliferating T cells sorted from approximately six-day pre-transplant mixed lymphocyte reaction (GvH or HvG direction). This sequence originates from a human patient who received an intestinal transplant. CDR3 sequence: CASSLGTVIPNYGYTF. CDR3 bases: TGTGCCAGCAGCTTGGGGACAGTAATTCCCAACTATGGCTACACCTTC.